The source of this T cell receptor (beta chain) is a study of cytomegalovirus exposure and HLA in healthy donors. Primers: 60 Vbeta forward and 13 Jbeta reverse. Some clones are missing from TCRdb's copy, which holds only in-frame ones; the method was immunoSEQ multiplex PCR. The data hold nearly 100,000 clones, with approximately 79% observed a single time. Trimming shortened V by 2 bases and J by 3 bases, and 17 bases separated the two germline ends. CDR3 length: 16 residues. This clone has at least ten counts. Sequencing used PBMCs. The receptor was derived from a woman aged 55-69 years in good health and CMV-seropositive. The chain uses TRBV23-1 and TRBJ2-7; D gene ambiguous. TRBV23-1 is placed among ORFs of uncertain function. Here the CDR3 DNA reads TGCGCCAGCAGTCAAGTTCGTGATTACAGAAGCTACGAGCAGTACTTC. It codes for CASSQVRDYRSYEQYF.